These 3 T cell receptor beta chains share one sample of origin, sequenced in a study of control samples from healthy donors and cancer patients. The table came from immunoSEQ multiplex PCR; TCRdb's copy has only in-frame clones and leaves some out. The table records about 75,000 clones, roughly 92% of them present only once. The sequencing input was blood. These TCRs come from a woman aged 40 to 50 in good health.

The J gene is TRBJ2-5, the V gene TRBV5-1, with D possibly TRBD1 on 6 matching bases. CDR3 size: 13 residues. V was trimmed by 5 bases and J by 3 bases, leaving 11 bases between them. Germline V lookup: CDR1 SGHRS, CDR2 YFSETQ. This CDR3 is CASRLSGEETQYF. In DNA, the CDR3 is TGCGCCAGCAGACTTTCAGGGGAAGAGACCCAGTACTTC.

This clone is a singleton in its sample. The chain is built from TRBV27 and TRBJ2-2; D perhaps matches TRBD2 (6 bases). Germline-derived CDR1 and CDR2 are MNHEY and SMNVEV (reference sequence). The CDR3 covers 14 residues. Trimming removed 2 bases at V and 6 bases at J, with 10 bases between. The CDR3 here is CASSLLPGAGELFF. DNA for the CDR3: TGTGCCAGCAGTTTACTTCCGGGAGCCGGGGAGCTGTTTTTT.

This chain uses TRBV5-4 with TRBJ2-1; weak D call: TRBD2 (5 bases). The CDR3 runs 15 residues. Trimming cost V 4 bases and J 0 bases, with 11 bases left between them. The germline V gene has CDR1 SGHNT and CDR2 YYREEE (reference sequence). The CDR3 sequence: CASSTGTSSYNEQFF. In DNA, the CDR3 is TGTGCCAGCAGCACGGGAACCAGCTCCTACAATGAGCAGTTCTTC.